The sequence of this T cell receptor (beta chain) was determined in a study of T-cell reconstitution after alpha-beta-depleted transplantation in children. The library targeted TCRbeta and was prepared with unique molecular identifiers. MiXCR was run by TCRdb on the PCR reads, yielding one entry per CDR3 protein. The sample has about 460,000 distinct CDR3 sequences; under 15% are singletons. Trimming cost V 5 bases and J 3 bases, with 17 bases left between them. Germline CDR1 reads SEHNR; CDR2 reads FQNEAQ (reference sequence). The CDR3 runs 15 residues. This clonotype was sampled from a human donor who donated a stem cell graft to a child with combined immunodeficiency. Sequenced here: PBMCs from the stem cell graft donor, sampled from the stem cell graft. This sequence joins TRBV7-9 and TRBJ2-7; D unclear. The CDR3, as DNA: TGTGCCAGCAGCGCATGGACCGAACCTTTCTACGAGCAGTACTTC. Protein sequence: CASSAWTEPFYEQYF.